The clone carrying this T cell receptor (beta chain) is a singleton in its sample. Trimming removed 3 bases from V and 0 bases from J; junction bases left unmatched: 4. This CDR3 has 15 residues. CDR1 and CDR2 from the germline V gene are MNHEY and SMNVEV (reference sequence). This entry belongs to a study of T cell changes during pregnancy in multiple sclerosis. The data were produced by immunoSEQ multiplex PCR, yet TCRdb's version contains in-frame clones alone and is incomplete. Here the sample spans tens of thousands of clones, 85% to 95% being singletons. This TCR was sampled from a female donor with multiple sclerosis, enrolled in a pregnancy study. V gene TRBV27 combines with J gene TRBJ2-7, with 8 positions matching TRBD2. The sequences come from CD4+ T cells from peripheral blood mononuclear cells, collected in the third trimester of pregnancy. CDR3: CASSFEAGASYEQYF. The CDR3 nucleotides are TGTGCCAGCAGTTTCGAAGCGGGAGCCTCCTACGAGCAGTACTTC.